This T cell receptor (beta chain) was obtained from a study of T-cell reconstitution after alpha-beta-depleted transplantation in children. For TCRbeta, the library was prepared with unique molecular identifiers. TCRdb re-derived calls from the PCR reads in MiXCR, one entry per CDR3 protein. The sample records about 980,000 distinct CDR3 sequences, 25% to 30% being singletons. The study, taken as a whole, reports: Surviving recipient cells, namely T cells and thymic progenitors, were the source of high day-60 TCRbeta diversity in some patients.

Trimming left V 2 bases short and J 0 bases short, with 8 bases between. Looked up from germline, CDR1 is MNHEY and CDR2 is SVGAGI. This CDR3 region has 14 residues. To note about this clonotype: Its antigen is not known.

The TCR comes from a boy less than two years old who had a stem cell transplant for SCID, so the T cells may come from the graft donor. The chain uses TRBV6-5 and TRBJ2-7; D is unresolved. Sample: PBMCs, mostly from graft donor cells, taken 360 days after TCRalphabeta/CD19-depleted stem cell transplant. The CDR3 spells CASSYVSPSYEQYF. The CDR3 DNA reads TGTGCCAGCAGTTACGTCTCACCCTCCTACGAGCAGTACTTC.